This record covers a single TCR beta chain. This clonotype was picked up many times. Its antigen specificity is not known. No base qualities exist here, and no much larger clone lies one base off it. V was cut back by 5 bases and J by 7 bases, leaving a gap of 9 bases between them. From its cysteine to its phenylalanine, the CDR3 spans 12 amino acids. CDR3 DNA is the only sequence kept; it has 36 bases, read in frame from the first base. The healthy controls were volunteers from a blood bank in Maryland, USA. For sorted-subset TCR libraries, over 900,000 sorted CD4+ or CD8+ T cells were used. PBMCs were separated from peripheral blood using Ficoll-Hypaque density gradient centrifugation and then cryopreserved in liquid nitrogen. The study also sequenced paired sorted CD4+ and CD8+ subsets from healthy controls, HAM/TSP patients and MS patients. The data are from a study of neurological immune-mediated disorders (dated by TCRdb to 2018 to 2020). The study in broad terms: The study compared peripheral blood TCR-beta repertoires of HTLV-I-associated myelopathy (HAM/TSP) patients, multiple sclerosis patients and healthy controls using UMI-based sequencing. The cohort included roughly 71 subjects: around 15 with HAM/TSP, around 35 with multiple sclerosis, and approximately 20 healthy controls. Alongside PBMC samples, the set of fewer than 110 TCR-beta libraries contained longitudinal samples, technical triplicates, and paired CD4+ and CD8+ T-cell subsets that had been sorted.

To synthesize cDNA, template-switch 5'RACE was performed with a primer carrying a 10-nucleotide random unique molecular identifier so that each TCR transcript was tagged. Each sequencing run produced over 180 million TCR-beta sequences covering 15-18 subjects. The RNeasy kit was used for extraction of total RNA. The KAPA Real-time Library Amplification kit was used to amplify TCR-beta VDJ regions with primers targeting the TCR constant region and the 5'RACE anchor. Sample indexes and Illumina adaptors were added in a first PCR, after which library yield was increased in a second PCR. After Ampure bead purification, the roughly 650 bp TCR product was size-selected on a 2% E-gel SizeSelection system. Before pooling, library quality was checked on a Bioanalyzer, concentration was measured with Qubit, and libraries were quantified with the Kapa Library Quantification kit. An Illumina HiSeq 2500 sequenced the libraries paired-end 2 x 150 bp. To increase sequence diversity, roughly 23-30% phiX was spiked into each library pool. From the authors' description of their analysis: Quality-filtered reads were processed with the UMI-based MiGEC pipeline, which removed over 75% of raw TCR sequences during error correction. VDJ genes were aligned to IMGT germline references, and clonotypes were defined by unique CDR3 amino acid sequence plus V-J genes. Clonal expansion, Shannon diversity, and CDR3 relatedness (CalcPairwiseDistances, ClusterSamples) were evaluated with VDJtools, and phylogenetic trees were built with CLCbio workbench. Using coefficient-of-variation modelling across technical triplicates, the study counted a clone as expanded if it had at least 8 unique UMIs. TCRdb reran the public reads through fastp at Q25 and MiXCR, keeping productive beta chains. Identical CDR3 protein sequences are pooled into one entry, listed with their most common genes and DNA. TCRdb's processing, not the authors', yielded these V and J calls. The sample table contains 20,000 to 25,000 distinct CDR3 sequences; only one count was recorded for around 6.2% of them. 40% to 45% of the sample is held by the ten biggest clonotypes.

The research as a whole found: Across subjects, expanded clones never shared an identical CDR3 amino acid sequence, which suggests that the TCR-beta repertoires in every group were private. TCR clonal expansion was highest in HAM/TSP patients and lowest in MS patients, with MS patients falling below even healthy controls.

The sequence is built from TRBV12-3 or TRBV12-4 and TRBJ2-1; the D gene remains uncertain. The clonotype comes from a man between 18 and 35 years old in good health. What was sequenced was CD8+ T cells from blood. The DNA sequence is given as TGTGCCAGCAGTGTAGGGTGGAATGAGCAGTTCTTC. Translated, it reads CASSVGWNEQFF.